The rows below give T cell receptor beta chains drawn from one sample of a study of identical twins. TCRdb reprocessed the 5' RACE reads with MiXCR, giving one entry per CDR3 protein. The sample shows about 700,000 distinct CDR3 sequences, 8.6% of them seen only once. These data were also filed under a second study, of yellow fever vaccine responses in identical twins.

Sequencing used PBMCs. These receptor sequences come from a woman under 30 in good health. Each CDR3 is given with its conserved first and last residue. A D gene is named only where the DNA matches it firmly. Size is stated for part of the rows, as once, few or many counts, or as a class when the clone is expanded.

V	D	J	size	CDR3	DNA
TRBV7-9	NA	TRBJ2-1	NA	CASSPPMGLSYNEQFF	TGTGCCAGCAGCCCACCTATGGGACTCTCCTACAATGAGCAGTTCTTC
TRBV5-1	NA	TRBJ2-3	many	CASSDFGGTDTQYF	TGCGCCAGCAGTGATTTCGGTGGCACAGATACGCAGTATTTT
TRBV28	NA	TRBJ2-3	NA	CASSLEAEGDTQYF	TGTGCCAGCAGTTTAGAAGCCGAAGGGGATACGCAGTATTTT
TRBV7-9	TRBD2	TRBJ2-7	NA	CASSPDGGGTDAYEQYF	TGTGCCAGCAGCCCGGACGGGGGGGGGACGGACGCCTACGAGCAGTACTTC
TRBV15	TRBD2	TRBJ2-2	many	CATSRVAGANTGELFF	TGTGCCACCAGCAGAGTAGCGGGGGCCAACACCGGGGAGCTGTTTTTT
TRBV7-9	NA	TRBJ2-7	NA	CASSLDLGQTYEQYF	TGTGCCAGCAGCTTAGATCTCGGGCAGACCTACGAGCAGTACTTC
TRBV3-1	TRBD2	TRBJ2-3	many	CASSHAGTSGGGKRSDTQYF	TGTGCCAGCAGCCATGCAGGGACTAGCGGGGGGGGGAAGCGATCGGATACGCAGTATTTT
TRBV5-6	NA	TRBJ2-3	few	CASSLAAGGQAGGTDTQYF	TGTGCCAGCAGCTTGGCCGCAGGGGGCCAAGCGGGGGGCACAGATACGCAGTATTTT
TRBV4-1	NA	TRBJ2-5	many	CASSQDTFQETQYF	TGCGCCAGCAGCCAAGATACTTTCCAAGAGACCCAGTACTTC
TRBV7-9	TRBD2	TRBJ2-1	NA	CASSHPLAASYNEQFF	TGTGCCAGCAGCCATCCTCTAGCGGCCTCCTACAATGAGCAGTTCTTC
TRBV9	NA	TRBJ1-1	NA	CASSARRDTEAFF	TGTGCCAGCAGCGCGAGACGGGACACTGAAGCTTTCTTT
TRBV12-3/TRBV12-4	NA	TRBJ2-7	many	CASSYRAGENYEQYF	TGTGCCAGCAGTTATAGGGCAGGGGAAAACTACGAGCAGTACTTC
TRBV14	NA	TRBJ2-1	NA	CASSQEALASNEQFF	TGTGCCAGCAGCCAAGAAGCATTAGCTTCCAATGAGCAGTTCTTC
TRBV2	NA	TRBJ2-3	many	CASIGGADTQYF	TGTGCCAGCATAGGAGGGGCCGATACGCAGTATTTT
TRBV3-1	NA	TRBJ2-1	NA	CASSQDGGIYNEQFF	TGTGCCAGCAGCCAAGACGGGGGTATCTACAATGAGCAGTTCTTC
TRBV7-2	TRBD2	TRBJ2-1	NA	CASSLKRGPYNEQFF	TGTGCCAGCAGCTTGAAGCGGGGACCCTACAATGAGCAGTTCTTC
TRBV5-1	NA	TRBJ2-7	NA	CGSSIWGEYEQYF	TGCGGCAGCAGCATCTGGGGGGAGTACGAGCAGTACTTC
TRBV9	TRBD1	TRBJ1-5	many	CASSSQGADQPQHF	TGTGCCAGCAGCTCGCAGGGGGCCGATCAGCCCCAGCATTTT
TRBV18	NA	TRBJ2-7	few	CATTDWAFTKQYF	TGTGCCACCACGGATTGGGCTTTTACGAAGCAGTACTTC
TRBV12-3/TRBV12-4	TRBD1	TRBJ2-2	NA	CTSSLGVFDRGSDTGELFF	TGTACCAGCAGTTTAGGGGTATTTGACAGGGGGTCGGACACCGGGGAGCTGTTTTTT
TRBV12-3/TRBV12-4	NA	TRBJ2-1	few	CASSFARQEQFF	TGTGCCAGCAGTTTCGCCAGACAGGAGCAGTTCTTC
TRBV12-3/TRBV12-4	NA	TRBJ1-2	few	CASSDSGPLYGYTF	TGTGCCAGCAGTGACTCGGGACCCCTCTATGGCTACACCTTC
TRBV14	TRBD1	TRBJ2-6	NA	CASSQDLSDRVTGANVLTF	TGTGCCAGCAGCCAAGATTTGTCGGACAGGGTGACGGGGGCCAACGTCCTGACTTTC
TRBV7-9	TRBD2	TRBJ2-2	many	CASSPRGGVTGELFF	TGTGCCAGCAGCCCCCGGGGAGGGGTGACCGGGGAGCTGTTTTTT
TRBV12-3/TRBV12-4	NA	TRBJ2-2	NA	CTISFMISLADNTGELFF	TGTACCATCAGTTTTATGATCTCTCTTGCGGACAACACCGGGGAGCTGTTTTTT
TRBV30	NA	TRBJ1-6	once	CAWAPLQPNSPLHF	TGTGCCTGGGCTCCTCTACAGCCGAATTCACCCCTCCACTTT
TRBV20-1	TRBD1	TRBJ2-7	NA	CSARVLDRGLDEQYF	TGCAGTGCTAGAGTCTTGGACAGGGGGCTTGACGAGCAGTACTTC
TRBV25-1	TRBD2	TRBJ2-3	many	CASRGLAGATDTQYF	TGTGCCAGCAGGGGACTAGCGGGAGCGACAGATACGCAGTATTTT
TRBV29-1	NA	TRBJ2-1	many	CSARLNEQFF	TGCAGCGCACGGCTAAATGAGCAGTTCTTC
TRBV20-1	NA	TRBJ1-5	few	CSARVGEPQHF	TGCAGTGCTAGAGTCGGTGAGCCCCAGCATTTT
TRBV9	NA	TRBJ2-1	few	CASSVGEAISYNEQFF	TGTGCCAGCAGCGTAGGAGAGGCGATTTCCTACAATGAGCAGTTCTTC
TRBV5-4	NA	TRBJ2-3	NA	CASSYDSTDTQYF	TGTGCCAGCAGTTATGATAGCACAGATACGCAGTATTTT
TRBV7-2	TRBD1	TRBJ2-1	NA	CASSLQTGNEQFF	TGTGCCAGCAGCTTACAGACAGGGAATGAGCAGTTCTTC
TRBV5-1	NA	TRBJ2-7	NA	CASSQGSQPIYEQYF	TGCGCCAGCAGCCAGGGTAGTCAACCTATTTACGAGCAGTACTTC
TRBV3-1	TRBD2	TRBJ2-5	many	CASDQRGRQETQYF	TGTGCCAGCGACCAGCGGGGGCGACAAGAGACCCAGTACTTC
TRBV4-3	NA	TRBJ2-2	NA	CASSQISSGELFF	TGCGCCAGCAGCCAAATCAGTTCCGGGGAGCTGTTTTTT